A selection of T cell receptor beta chains follows, all from one sample in a study of T cell repertoires in cytomegalovirus infection. The antigens for these receptors are not known. TCRdb reprocessed the reads via MiXCR and lists one record per CDR3 protein. The sample includes about 770,000 distinct CDR3 sequences, about 29% seen only once; the top ten take 10% to 15%. The starting material was cultured CD8+ T cells from PBMCs, obtained from culture after CMV antigen stimulation. Receptors originate from a human donor in good health (CMV status not recorded). Some clones in this sample may be carry-over from other donors' samples. Both conserved end residues are part of each CDR3. The order of the fields is D gene, V gene, clone size, J gene, CDR3 DNA, CDR3 protein. The D gene is left open where the match is weak. Rows give clone size only sometimes, using once, few, many, or a class for an expanded clone.

d_gene: -; v_gene: TRBV7-6; abundance: few; j_gene: TRBJ2-6; CDR3nt: TGTGCCAGCAGCTCAGGCATGAGCTCTGGGGCCAACGTCCTGACTTTC; CDR3aa: CASSSGMSSGANVLTF
d_gene: -; v_gene: TRBV11-2; abundance: few; j_gene: TRBJ2-3; CDR3nt: TGTGCCAGCAGCATCTGGACAGCTTCCTACACAGATACGCAGTATTTT; CDR3aa: CASSIWTASYTDTQYF
d_gene: -; v_gene: TRBV7-9; abundance: few; j_gene: TRBJ2-1; CDR3nt: TGTGCCAGCAGCTCCCAAGACAGGGAGGGAGTTGAGCAGTTCTTC; CDR3aa: CASSSQDREGVEQFF
d_gene: -; v_gene: TRBV6-2/TRBV6-3; abundance: once; j_gene: TRBJ2-1; CDR3nt: TGTGCCAGCAGTTATCGAAATGGCTCCTACAATGAGCAGTTCTTC; CDR3aa: CASSYRNGSYNEQFF
d_gene: -; v_gene: TRBV7-2; abundance: many; j_gene: TRBJ2-3; CDR3nt: TGTGCCAGCAGGCAAAGTGCGGGGGCGGGGGCCCCCTCGGTCACAGATACGCAGTATTTT; CDR3aa: CASRQSAGAGAPSVTDTQYF
d_gene: -; v_gene: TRBV6-6; abundance: few; j_gene: TRBJ1-4; CDR3nt: TGTGCCAGCAAGTTTCTGAGGCTCGCAACTAATGAAAAACTGTTTTTT; CDR3aa: CASKFLRLATNEKLFF
d_gene: -; v_gene: TRBV29-1; abundance: -; j_gene: TRBJ2-2; CDR3nt: TGCAGCGTAACAGTCCCGCATACCGGGGAGCTGTTTTTT; CDR3aa: CSVTVPHTGELFF
d_gene: TRBD1; v_gene: TRBV5-4; abundance: -; j_gene: TRBJ2-5; CDR3nt: TGTGCCAGCAGCCAGTCCGGGACAGGGGGTAGGGAGACCCAGTACTTC; CDR3aa: CASSQSGTGGRETQYF
d_gene: TRBD1; v_gene: TRBV28; abundance: -; j_gene: TRBJ1-2; CDR3nt: TGTGCCATCACGACAGGGAAAGACTATGGCTACACCTTC; CDR3aa: CAITTGKDYGYTF
d_gene: -; v_gene: TRBV7-9; abundance: many; j_gene: TRBJ2-1; CDR3nt: TGTGCCAGCAGTTCCCCTGGCGGAAATGAGCAGTTCTTC; CDR3aa: CASSSPGGNEQFF
d_gene: -; v_gene: TRBV7-9; abundance: many; j_gene: TRBJ2-2; CDR3nt: TGTGCCAGCAGCCCCCGGGCCGGGGAGCTGTTTTTT; CDR3aa: CASSPRAGELFF
d_gene: TRBD1; v_gene: TRBV7-3; abundance: -; j_gene: TRBJ1-1; CDR3nt: TGTGCCAGCAGCCAGACAGGGGGCTGGTCGGACACTGAAGCTTTCTTT; CDR3aa: CASSQTGGWSDTEAFF
d_gene: -; v_gene: TRBV11-3; abundance: few; j_gene: TRBJ1-2; CDR3nt: TGTGCCAGCAGCTTAGGTTTCCGGGACGCCTTTTCGATACTTGGCTACACCTTC; CDR3aa: CASSLGFRDAFSILGYTF
d_gene: TRBD1; v_gene: TRBV11-2; abundance: few; j_gene: TRBJ2-3; CDR3nt: TGTGCCAGCAGCTCAGCCGGGACAGGTATACCCCTTCCCACAGATACGCAGTATTTT; CDR3aa: CASSSAGTGIPLPTDTQYF
d_gene: -; v_gene: TRBV12-3/TRBV12-4; abundance: few; j_gene: TRBJ1-1; CDR3nt: TGTGCCAGCGGACCAGGGAAGGACACTGAAGCTTTCTTT; CDR3aa: CASGPGKDTEAFF
d_gene: -; v_gene: TRBV6-5; abundance: -; j_gene: TRBJ2-7; CDR3nt: TGTGCCAGCAGTTACTCGATTCCCTCTTATGGCAGTTCTGTCGAGCAGTACTTC; CDR3aa: CASSYSIPSYGSSVEQYF
d_gene: TRBD1; v_gene: TRBV4-1; abundance: once; j_gene: TRBJ1-5; CDR3nt: TGCGCCAGCAGCCGTGGGGACAGGGGTGATCAGCCCCAGCATTTT; CDR3aa: CASSRGDRGDQPQHF
d_gene: -; v_gene: TRBV12-5; abundance: -; j_gene: TRBJ2-7; CDR3nt: TGTGCTAGTGGTTTCGGGACTTTCTACGAGCAGTACTTC; CDR3aa: CASGFGTFYEQYF
d_gene: TRBD1; v_gene: TRBV27; abundance: -; j_gene: TRBJ1-2; CDR3nt: TGTGCCAGCAGTTTACGGGGACAGGCAGATGGCTACACCTTC; CDR3aa: CASSLRGQADGYTF
d_gene: -; v_gene: TRBV27; abundance: -; j_gene: TRBJ2-3; CDR3nt: TGTGCCAGCAGTCCCGTACCGACCGGGGTGGGGTACACAGATACGCAGTATTTT; CDR3aa: CASSPVPTGVGYTDTQYF
d_gene: -; v_gene: TRBV7-9; abundance: -; j_gene: TRBJ1-3; CDR3nt: TGTGCCAGCAGCTCTGGCTACACCATATATTTT; CDR3aa: CASSSGYTIYF
d_gene: -; v_gene: TRBV20-1; abundance: few; j_gene: TRBJ2-2; CDR3nt: TGCAGTGCGGTTAAGGGATACACCGGGGAGCTGTTTTTT; CDR3aa: CSAVKGYTGELFF
d_gene: -; v_gene: TRBV11-1; abundance: -; j_gene: TRBJ2-1; CDR3nt: TGTGCCAGCAGCTTATCCTCCCCAGACTCCTACAATGAGCAGTTCTTC; CDR3aa: CASSLSSPDSYNEQFF
d_gene: -; v_gene: TRBV5-1; abundance: -; j_gene: TRBJ1-4; CDR3nt: TGCGCCAGCAGCTGGGGACTAGGCGAAAAACTGTTTTTT; CDR3aa: CASSWGLGEKLFF
d_gene: -; v_gene: TRBV5-6; abundance: -; j_gene: TRBJ2-6; CDR3nt: TGTGCCAGCAGCTTTTTTGCATATAATGGGGCCAACGTCCTGACTTTC; CDR3aa: CASSFFAYNGANVLTF
d_gene: -; v_gene: TRBV12-5; abundance: -; j_gene: TRBJ2-1; CDR3nt: TGTGCTAGTGGTTCCTTAGGCGGGAATGAGCAGTTCTTC; CDR3aa: CASGSLGGNEQFF
d_gene: -; v_gene: TRBV6-6; abundance: few; j_gene: TRBJ1-2; CDR3nt: TGTGCCAGCAGTTACGCTCCCTCGGGTGGCTACACCTTC; CDR3aa: CASSYAPSGGYTF
d_gene: TRBD1; v_gene: TRBV5-4; abundance: -; j_gene: TRBJ2-7; CDR3nt: TGTGCCAGCAGCGTGTACCGGGACAGGGGTTACGAGCAGTACTTC; CDR3aa: CASSVYRDRGYEQYF
d_gene: -; v_gene: TRBV12-5; abundance: -; j_gene: TRBJ2-2; CDR3nt: TGTGCTAGCCACCAGACGAACACCGGGGAGCTGTTTTTT; CDR3aa: CASHQTNTGELFF
d_gene: -; v_gene: TRBV6-1; abundance: -; j_gene: TRBJ2-6; CDR3nt: TGTGCCAGCAGTGAACTGGGGGGTGGGACCAACGTCCTGACTTTC; CDR3aa: CASSELGGGTNVLTF
d_gene: -; v_gene: TRBV11-3; abundance: -; j_gene: TRBJ1-4; CDR3nt: TGTGCCAGCACCGACGGGAGTAGATGTAATGAAAAACTGTTTTTT; CDR3aa: CASTDGSRCNEKLFF
d_gene: TRBD1; v_gene: TRBV6-2/TRBV6-3; abundance: many; j_gene: TRBJ1-1; CDR3nt: TGTGCCAGCAGTTACAGGACAGGGAACACTGAAGCTTTCTTT; CDR3aa: CASSYRTGNTEAFF
d_gene: -; v_gene: TRBV5-6; abundance: few; j_gene: TRBJ1-2; CDR3nt: TGTGCCAGCAGCCCTGGCCCGGGACCGTCCCTGGGCTACACCTTC; CDR3aa: CASSPGPGPSLGYTF
d_gene: -; v_gene: TRBV12-5; abundance: -; j_gene: TRBJ1-2; CDR3nt: TGTGCTAGTGGTTTGACTCCCGGGTATGGCTACACCTTC; CDR3aa: CASGLTPGYGYTF
d_gene: TRBD1; v_gene: TRBV27; abundance: -; j_gene: TRBJ2-7; CDR3nt: TGTGCCAGCAGTCCTGTACAGGGGACGAGTCGGCACTTC; CDR3aa: CASSPVQGTSRHF
d_gene: -; v_gene: TRBV27; abundance: -; j_gene: TRBJ2-3; CDR3nt: TGTGCCAGCAGTACCTTCTCGGGTCCCGGGGCAGATACGCAGTATTTT; CDR3aa: CASSTFSGPGADTQYF
d_gene: TRBD1; v_gene: TRBV7-8; abundance: -; j_gene: TRBJ1-2; CDR3nt: TGTGCCAGCAGCCCTGGGACAGGAGATGGGTATGGCTACACCTTC; CDR3aa: CASSPGTGDGYGYTF
d_gene: -; v_gene: TRBV7-9; abundance: -; j_gene: TRBJ1-2; CDR3nt: TGTGCCAGCAGCCTAAATGACTATGGCTACACCTTC; CDR3aa: CASSLNDYGYTF
d_gene: -; v_gene: TRBV12-3/TRBV12-4; abundance: few; j_gene: TRBJ1-1; CDR3nt: TGTGCCAGCAGCCGCGGTAAGGGGTCTGAAGCTTTCTTT; CDR3aa: CASSRGKGSEAFF
d_gene: -; v_gene: TRBV4-2; abundance: many; j_gene: TRBJ2-1; CDR3nt: TGTGCCAGCAGCCAAGTCCTTAGCTCCTACAATGAGCAGTTCTTC; CDR3aa: CASSQVLSSYNEQFF
d_gene: -; v_gene: TRBV4-1; abundance: few; j_gene: TRBJ2-1; CDR3nt: TGCGCCAGCAGCCAAGGCCCTACCACGGCCGTCGGCGAGCAGTTCTTC; CDR3aa: CASSQGPTTAVGEQFF
d_gene: -; v_gene: TRBV15; abundance: -; j_gene: TRBJ2-7; CDR3nt: TGTGCCACCAGCAGTAGCTGGGGAGAAACGTGGTACGAGCAGTACTTC; CDR3aa: CATSSSWGETWYEQYF
d_gene: -; v_gene: TRBV19; abundance: -; j_gene: TRBJ1-1; CDR3nt: TGTGCCAGTAGGGCCACGACAGTGAACGCTGAAGCTTTCTTT; CDR3aa: CASRATTVNAEAFF
d_gene: -; v_gene: TRBV20-1; abundance: once; j_gene: TRBJ2-2; CDR3nt: TGCAGTGCTAGAAAGAGGGTCGGGGAGCTGTTTTTT; CDR3aa: CSARKRVGELFF
d_gene: -; v_gene: TRBV14; abundance: -; j_gene: TRBJ1-2; CDR3nt: TGTGCCAGCAGCCAAGACCGGTATCGGAACTACGGCTACACCTTC; CDR3aa: CASSQDRYRNYGYTF
d_gene: TRBD1; v_gene: TRBV20-1; abundance: -; j_gene: TRBJ1-1; CDR3nt: TGCAGTGCTAGGATTCCAGGGGGGGTCTTGAACACTGAAGCTTTCTTT; CDR3aa: CSARIPGGVLNTEAFF
d_gene: -; v_gene: TRBV6-7; abundance: -; j_gene: TRBJ1-4; CDR3nt: TGTGCCAGCAGTTACCCACCCGGGGATGCAACTAATGAAAAACTGTTTTTT; CDR3aa: CASSYPPGDATNEKLFF
d_gene: -; v_gene: TRBV5-6; abundance: few; j_gene: TRBJ2-3; CDR3nt: TGTGCCAGCAGCTTCAAAGAAGCCCTCCGAGATACGCAGTATTTT; CDR3aa: CASSFKEALRDTQYF
d_gene: -; v_gene: TRBV6-5; abundance: -; j_gene: TRBJ2-7; CDR3nt: TGTGCCAGCAGCCTAGTTGGGGATTACTCCTACGAGCAGTACTTC; CDR3aa: CASSLVGDYSYEQYF
d_gene: -; v_gene: TRBV7-8; abundance: many; j_gene: TRBJ2-7; CDR3nt: TGTGCCAGCAGCTTAGAGGGGGTGGGGGGCTACGAGCAGTACTTC; CDR3aa: CASSLEGVGGYEQYF
d_gene: -; v_gene: TRBV4-1; abundance: -; j_gene: TRBJ2-1; CDR3nt: TGCGCCAGCAGCCAGGAAGCAGGGGTCTCCTACAATGAGCAGTTCTTC; CDR3aa: CASSQEAGVSYNEQFF
d_gene: -; v_gene: TRBV24-1; abundance: -; j_gene: TRBJ1-5; CDR3nt: TGTGCCACCAGTCGTAAACAGAATAGCAATCAGCCCCAGCATTTT; CDR3aa: CATSRKQNSNQPQHF
d_gene: TRBD1; v_gene: TRBV6-1; abundance: few; j_gene: TRBJ1-2; CDR3nt: TGTGCCAGCAGACCTCAGGGGGATGGCTACACCTTC; CDR3aa: CASRPQGDGYTF
d_gene: -; v_gene: TRBV11-1; abundance: many; j_gene: TRBJ2-2; CDR3nt: TGTGCCAGCAGCTTAACAGTTGACAGACCCACCGGGGAGCTGTTTTTT; CDR3aa: CASSLTVDRPTGELFF
d_gene: -; v_gene: TRBV29-1; abundance: -; j_gene: TRBJ2-6; CDR3nt: TGCAGCGTTGGAGGAGGAGTCCGCTTCTCTGGGGCCAACGTCCTGACTTTC; CDR3aa: CSVGGGVRFSGANVLTF